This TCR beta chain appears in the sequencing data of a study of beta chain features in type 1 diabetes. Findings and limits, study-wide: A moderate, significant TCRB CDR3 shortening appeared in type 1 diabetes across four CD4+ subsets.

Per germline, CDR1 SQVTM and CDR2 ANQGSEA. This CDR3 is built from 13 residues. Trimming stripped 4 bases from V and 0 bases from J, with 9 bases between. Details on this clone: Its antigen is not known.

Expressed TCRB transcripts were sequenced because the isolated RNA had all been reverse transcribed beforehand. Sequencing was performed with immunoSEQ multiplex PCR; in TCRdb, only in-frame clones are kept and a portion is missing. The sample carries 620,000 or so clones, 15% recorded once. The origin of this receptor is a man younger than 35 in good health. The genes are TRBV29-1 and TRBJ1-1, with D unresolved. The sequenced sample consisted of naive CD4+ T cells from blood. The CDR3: CSVALRLNTEAFF. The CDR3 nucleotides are TGCAGCGTTGCTCTCCGTTTGAACACTGAAGCTTTCTTT.